The T cell receptor (beta chain) described here comes from a study of vaccination effects on CD4 cells after COVID-19 (dated by TCRdb to between 2020 and 2023). Regarding the complete study: The ViraFEST assay stimulated PBMC with viral peptide pools and then used TCR sequencing to identify antigen-specific CD4+ T cell clonotypes by expansion. A total of approximately 9 COVID-19 convalescent patients and a handful of SARS-CoV-2-naive healthy vaccine recipients were included in the full study. Cultures from other donors in the study were sequenced using the Oncomine TCR Beta short-read assay on an Illumina iSeq 100. Participants received two doses of either the BNT162b2 or the mRNA-1273 mRNA SARS-CoV-2 vaccine. About 2.1 million PBMC per well were cultured in IMDM with around 5% human AB serum, roughly 10 IU/ml IL-2 and gentamicin, plus 10 ug/ml peptides. SARS-CoV-2 spike-specific CD4+ TCR repertoires were compared before and after mRNA vaccination in COVID-19 convalescent patients and in infection-naive vaccine recipients. General findings and caveats noted by the study authors: Limitations of the study were the small number of convalescent patients and the absence of early post-infection timepoints. In healthy vaccine recipients, vaccine-induced clones were almost all SARS-CoV-2 mono-reactive, with only 1 of 255 cross-reactive with common cold coronaviruses. Marked clonal contraction was observed in both infection-induced and vaccine-induced clones at late post-vaccination timepoints, consistent with waning T cell responses.

Receptors were amplified or captured by the immunoSEQ multiplex PCR assay. DNA from the CD4+ T cells that had been cultured and isolated underwent TCR beta CDR3 sequencing. The original methods were these. Non-productive TCR sequences were removed, reads were trimmed to the CDR3 region, and CDR3s of at least 7 amino acids were retained. The MANAFEST web app was used to identify antigen-specific clonotypes by comparing expansion in peptide wells with expansion in reference cultures. Positive clones required FDR<0.05 expansion versus reference and all other wells, odds ratio above 5, and frequency above 0.1% in two replicate wells. A clonotype was defined as cross-reactive if the clonotype was significantly expanded both in SARS-CoV-2 spike wells and in at least one common cold coronavirus spike condition. Using the stringdist R package, CDR3 similarity was measured by Levenshtein distance, and unrooted trees were constructed with ape in R 3.6.1. TCRdb took this table from immuneACCESS and kept in-frame rearrangements with V and J called. Such tables lack part of the clones; where checked against another copy, unresolved V genes explain under half of the gap, and the rest is unexplained. The V and J calls and clone size come from that table; D and trimming were worked out from the DNA. The sample table contains tens of thousands of clones; only one count was recorded for approximately 61% of them. The ten largest clones add up to 4.5% to 6% of the sample.

Trimming takes 6 bases from V and 9 bases from J, and the germline ends sit 14 bases apart. Including the terminal cysteine and phenylalanine, the CDR3 comprises 13 residues. Only the CDR3 DNA is retained, 39 bases long and in frame from the first base. CDR1 is given as MNHEY and CDR2 as SVGAGI, both from the germline V gene. After about 9 days of culture, CD4+ T cells were isolated with the EasySep CD4+ T cell isolation kit. The absence of prior SARS-CoV-2 infection in healthy vaccine recipients was confirmed by negative nucleocapsid antibodies before and after vaccination. Half of the culture medium was replaced with fresh IL-2-containing medium on days 3 and 7. Unless otherwise noted, each peptide stimulation condition was cultured in triplicate wells. PBMC were separated from whole blood using Ficoll-Paque Plus gradient centrifugation and were then either cryopreserved at -140C or used fresh. The QIAamp micro DNA kit was used to extract genomic DNA from the cultured CD4+ T cells.

Concerning this clone: The antigen it binds to is not known. It has no much larger one-base neighbor in the sample; base qualities were not kept.

Sequencing was performed on CD4+ T cells from PBMCs cultured without peptide, taken before COVID-19 vaccination. This TCR derives from a human donor who received a COVID-19 vaccine. The V gene is TRBV6-5 and the J gene is TRBJ2-2; the D gene assignment is ambiguous. The CDR3 here reads CASRSLGIRELFF. The nucleotides read TGTGCCAGCAGGAGTTTAGGAATCCGGGAGCTGTTTTTT.